One sample yielded the 24 T cell receptor beta chains listed below, sequenced in a study of breast tumors, draining lymph nodes, adjacent tissues. The lymph nodes were axillary draining lymph nodes from breast cancer patients. MiXCR, applied by TCRdb to the multiplex PCR reads, yields one record per CDR3 protein. Of about 270,000 distinct CDR3 sequences in the sample, roughly 30% are singletons; the top ten hold more than 1%. The sequenced sample was axillary lymph node tissue. Receptor source: a female donor with breast cancer. Some clones in this sample may be carry-over from other donors' samples.

The chain has TRBV15 and TRBJ2-1; 10 bases line up with TRBD2. With 3 bases clipped from V and 9 bases from J, the junction kept 2 bases outside the gene matches. The CDR3 contains 13 residues. Germline CDR1 and CDR2: LNHNV and YYDKDF (reference sequence). CDR3: CATSSGLAAEQFF. Written as DNA, the CDR3 is TGTGCCACCAGCAGCGGACTAGCGGCTGAGCAGTTCTTC.

This clonotype appeared a few times. V and J are TRBV20-1 and TRBJ2-1, with 12 bases matching TRBD2. Germline V gene lookup returns CDR1 DFQATT and CDR2 SNEGSKA (reference sequence). The V gene end was trimmed by 5 bases and the J gene end by 0 bases; junction bases not matched to a gene: 17. The CDR3 extends over 20 amino acids. In nucleotides, the CDR3 is TGCAGTGCTCAACCCCCTAGCGGGAGGGCATTGAAGAGCTCCTACAATGAGCAGTTCTTC. It is translated as CSAQPPSGRALKSSYNEQFF.

In its sample, this clonotype was seen many times. The chain is built from TRBV25-1 and TRBJ2-3; possible D gene TRBD2, 6 bases. The V end was cut by 3 bases, the J end by 4 bases, with 14 bases between. Per the germline V gene, CDR1 is MGHDK and CDR2 is SYGVNS. This CDR3 comprises 15 residues. DNA for the CDR3: TGTGCCAGCAGTGAGGAGGGATTTTGGGCAGATACGCAGTATTTT. Amino acid sequence: CASSEEGFWADTQYF.

On this clonotype: The CDR3 ends on some other residue instead of the conserved phenylalanine or tryptophan, so this is likely a read error. The V and J genes are TRBV7-2 and TRBJ1-5; D ambiguous. V was trimmed by 4 bases and J by 2 bases, leaving 9 bases between them. Germline-derived CDR1 and CDR2 are SGHTA and FQGNSA. The CDR3 extends over 14 amino acids. Here the CDR3 DNA reads TGTGCCAGCAGCTGGGGTCCTTGCAATCAGCCCCAGCATTCT. Protein sequence: CASSWGPCNQPQHS.

In this sample, this clonotype turned up many times. CDR3 sequence (DNA): TGTGCCAGCAGTGAAACCCTTAGCTTCAATCAGCCCCAGCATTTT. It is translated as CASSETLSFNQPQHF. The chain joins TRBV6-1 to TRBJ1-5, with unresolved D. The germline V and J ends were trimmed by 2 bases and 3 bases, with 11 bases remaining between them. The germline CDR1 and CDR2 sequences are MNHNS and SASEGT. CDR3 length: 15 amino acids.

This clonotype has a handful of counts. The chain combines TRBV3-1 with TRBJ1-4; D uncertain. V lost 1 base to trimming and J lost 5 bases, with 8 bases between them. Looked up from germline, CDR1 is LGHDT and CDR2 is YNNKEL (reference sequence). The CDR3 length is 14 residues. CDR3 loop: CASSQGAGNEKLFF. The CDR3 coding sequence is TGTGCCAGCAGCCAAGGGGCAGGAAATGAAAAACTGTTTTTT.

This clonotype showed up many times. This sequence joins TRBV5-5 and TRBJ1-4, with TRBD1 as a possible D gene (6 bases). The V gene lost 0 bases and the J gene lost 4 bases, with 13 bases spanning the gap. This CDR3 contains 16 residues. CDR1 SGHKS and CDR2 YYEKEE come from the germline V gene (reference sequence). As DNA, the CDR3 is TGTGCCAGCAGCTTGGAACAGGGTTCGGGTAATGAAAAACTGTTTTTT. Protein product: CASSLEQGSGNEKLFF.

This clonotype was seen a single time. The gene calls are TRBV18 and TRBJ2-1; 7 bases fit TRBD2. The CDR3 totals 14 residues. With V trimmed by 2 bases and J by 5 bases, 3 bases remained unmatched. Germline V gene data show CDR1 as KGHSH and CDR2 as LQKENI. As DNA, the CDR3 is TGTGCCAGCTCACCAAAAAGCGGGGACAATGAGCAGTTCTTC. Its translation is CASSPKSGDNEQFF.

This clonotype appeared many times. V and J are TRBV7-9 and TRBJ2-1; D is possibly TRBD2 (5 bases). The CDR3 has 15 amino acids. From germline, CDR1 is SEHNR and CDR2 FQNEAQ (reference sequence). V dropped 3 bases and J dropped 3 bases, with 12 bases sitting between them. The CDR3 region has the DNA TGTGCCAGCAGCTTTAGGCGGGTTAACTACAATGAGCAGTTCTTC. This codes for CASSFRRVNYNEQFF.

A word on this clonotype: A much larger clone lies a single base off, so this may be a read error. The V call is TRBV20-1, the J call TRBJ2-2; 10 bases are shared with TRBD2. CDR3 length equals 19 residues. The ends lost 2 bases at V and 6 bases at J; junction bases unmatched: 18. Germline assignment: CDR1 DFQATT and CDR2 SNEGSKA (reference sequence). This chain's CDR3 is CSARNGLAEIKEDPGELFF. CDR3 coding DNA: TGCAGTGCTAGAAATGGACTAGCGGAAATCAAAGAGGACCCCGGGGAGCTGTTTTTT.

This clonotype was seen repeatedly, ten times or more. The chain is built from TRBV10-1 and TRBJ2-7; the match to TRBD2 covers 7 bases. The CDR3 totals 13 residues. Germline CDR1 is WNHNN and CDR2 is SYGVQD (reference sequence). With 5 bases clipped from V and 2 bases from J, the junction kept 3 bases outside the gene matches. The CDR3 DNA follows: TGCGCCAGCAGTAGGGCGGGAGCCTACGAGCAGTACTTC. It specifies CASSRAGAYEQYF.

In regard to this clonotype: The junction shows a germline mismatch at one end, possibly a read error. The V call is TRBV7-8, the J call TRBJ2-5; D is perhaps TRBD2 (5 bases). Germline lookup yields CDR1 SGHVS and CDR2 FQNEAQ. The CDR3 covers 15 residues. Here the CDR3 DNA reads TGTGCCAGCAGCCTTACACTAGGGCGCCAAGAGACTCAGTACTTC. This translates into CASSLTLGRQETQYF.

About this clonotype: A clone one base away is much larger, so this may be a read error. V and J are TRBV6-4 and TRBJ2-1, with TRBD2 matching over 12 bases. The germline gives CDR1 MRHNA, CDR2 SNTAGT. V lost 4 bases and J lost 8; bases outside the gene matches: 9. The CDR3 has 16 amino acids. The CDR3 sequence: CASSALAGGPTDEQFF. The DNA for the CDR3 is TGTGCCAGCAGTGCCCTAGCGGGAGGGCCTACGGATGAGCAGTTCTTC.

The sample holds a few counts of this clonotype. V is TRBV6-2 or TRBV6-3 and J is TRBJ1-2; tentative D call: TRBD1 (5 bases). Germline V gene sequence: CDR1 MNHEY, CDR2 SVGEGT. Trimming took 4 bases from V and 7 from J, leaving 16 bases between them. The CDR3 loop spans 14 amino acids. The CDR3 region has the DNA TGTGCCAGCAGTTTACTCCCAGACAGATCTGGCTACACCTTC. Residues: CASSLLPDRSGYTF.

This clonotype was picked up many times. The J gene is TRBJ2-5, the V gene TRBV14, with 8 bases aligning to TRBD2. Germline loops: CDR1 SGHDN, CDR2 FVKESK. V shed 3 bases and J 2 bases; nucleotides not matched to a gene: 11. The CDR3 is 17 amino acids. CDR3 amino acids: CASSHRGTTSEQETQYF. DNA of the CDR3: TGTGCCAGCAGCCATAGGGGTACGACTAGCGAACAAGAGACCCAGTACTTC.

This clonotype was observed at least ten times. The V call is TRBV24-1, the J call TRBJ2-5; TRBD2 matches 8 bases. This CDR3 comprises 16 residues. Germline-derived CDR1 and CDR2 are KGHDR and SFDVKD. J lost 5 bases, V lost 0 bases, and 7 bases had no gene match. CDR3 sequence reads: CATSDLVGRGTETQYF. Written as DNA, the CDR3 is TGTGCCACCAGTGATTTGGTCGGGAGGGGTACGGAGACCCAGTACTTC.

The chain couples TRBV18 to TRBJ1-2; 7 bases line up with TRBD1. This CDR3 region has 13 residues. The V gene's germline CDR1 is KGHSH and CDR2 LQKENI. With 4 bases clipped from V and 8 bases from J, the junction kept 7 bases outside the gene matches. The CDR3 nucleotides are TGTGCCAGCTCACTCTCCCAGGGGGACGGCTACACCTTC. This encodes CASSLSQGDGYTF.

The sample holds a few counts of this clonotype. The genes are TRBV3-1 and TRBJ1-2; D is unresolved. Germline CDR1 and CDR2: LGHDT and YNNKEL (reference sequence). The CDR3 runs 13 residues. Between the trimmed V and J ends, which lost 6 bases and 6 bases, there was a span of 14 bases. The CDR3 loop is CASRGSPRNGYTF. The CDR3 DNA reads TGTGCCAGCAGGGGTTCCCCTAGGAATGGCTACACCTTC.

Of note for this clonotype: A read error may account for a junction end that differs from germline. The chain employs TRBV7-2 and TRBJ2-6; weak D call: TRBD2 (6 bases). The CDR3 consists of 14 residues. The germline CDR1 and CDR2 sequences are SGHTA and FQGNSA. The CDR3 sequence is CASSGSGWANVLTF. The CDR3 DNA sequence: TGCGCCAGCAGCGGGTCAGGCTGGGCCAACGTCCTGACTTTC.

This clonotype was recorded many times. V is TRBV12-3 or TRBV12-4 and J is TRBJ2-6; D might be TRBD1 or TRBD2, each matching 6 bases. The CDR3 has 14 amino acids. The V end was cut by 9 bases, the J end by 2 bases, with 11 bases between. The CDR3 DNA reads TGTGCCAGTGTGAGGGGGGCTGGGGCCAACGTCCTGACTTTC. Translation gives CASVRGAGANVLTF.

The CDR3 is CASTRNPGQGAIPYGYTF. CDR3 sequence (DNA): TGTGCCAGCACCCGGAATCCGGGACAGGGGGCTATCCCATATGGCTACACCTTC. The chain carries TRBV6-6 and TRBJ1-2; TRBD1 matches at 12 bases. There are 18 residues in the CDR3. Germline V lookup: CDR1 MNHNY, CDR2 SVGAGI (reference sequence). After removal of 7 bases from V and 5 bases from J, the junction contained 17 bases not matched to a gene.

The chain joins TRBV25-1 to TRBJ1-1; the D gene is possibly TRBD1 (5 bases). V lost 4 bases, J lost 4 bases, and 16 bases lay in between. CDR3 length equals 15 residues. Germline loops: CDR1 MGHDK, CDR2 SYGVNS. The CDR3 sequence is CASSGEDTPGTEAFF. In nucleotides, the CDR3 is TGTGCCAGCAGTGGCGAGGACACCCCGGGCACTGAAGCTTTCTTT.

Comment on this clonotype: A read error may be the cause here, since a much bigger clone is one base away. This chain joins TRBV6-5 and TRBJ1-6, with TRBD1 matching 7 bases. The CDR3 is made up of 20 amino acids. Germline assignment: CDR1 MNHEY and CDR2 SVGAGI. As DNA, the CDR3 is TGTGCCAGCAGTTACTCAGGGACAGCAAAATCCAGCTCCTATAGTTCACCCCTCCACTTT. This translates into CASSYSGTAKSSSYSSPLHF.

Ten or more counts support this clonotype. The rearrangement links TRBV20-1 to TRBJ2-5; 9 bases match TRBD1. The CDR3 spans 15 residues. V lost 4 bases and J lost 4; bases outside the gene matches: 10. Germline V CDR1 and CDR2: DFQATT, SNEGSKA (reference sequence). The DNA of the CDR3 is TGCAGTGCTACCGCCTGGGACAGGGATCGAGAGACCCAGTACTTC. It encodes CSATAWDRDRETQYF.